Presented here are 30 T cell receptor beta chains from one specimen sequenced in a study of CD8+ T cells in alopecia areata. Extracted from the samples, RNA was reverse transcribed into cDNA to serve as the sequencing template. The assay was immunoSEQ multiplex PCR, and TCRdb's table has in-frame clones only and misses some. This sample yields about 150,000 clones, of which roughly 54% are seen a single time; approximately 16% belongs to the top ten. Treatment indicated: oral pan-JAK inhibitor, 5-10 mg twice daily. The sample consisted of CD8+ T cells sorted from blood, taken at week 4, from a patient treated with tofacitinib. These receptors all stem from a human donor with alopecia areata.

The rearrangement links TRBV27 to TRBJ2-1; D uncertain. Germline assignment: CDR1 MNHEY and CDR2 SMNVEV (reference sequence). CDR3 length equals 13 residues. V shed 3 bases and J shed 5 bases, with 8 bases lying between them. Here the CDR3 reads CASSFRPDNEQFF. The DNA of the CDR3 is TGTGCCAGCAGTTTTAGACCAGACAATGAGCAGTTCTTC.

The CDR3 DNA is TGCGCCAGCAGCCAAGACGACAGACCTCACTCTGGGGCCAACGTCCTGACTTTC. Its translation is CASSQDDRPHSGANVLTF. V and J are TRBV4-3 and TRBJ2-6; tentative D call: TRBD1 (5 bases). The CDR3 spans 18 residues. Germline lookup yields CDR1 LGHNA and CDR2 YSLEER. The ends were cut back, 0 bases at V and 0 bases at J, with 12 bases in the middle.

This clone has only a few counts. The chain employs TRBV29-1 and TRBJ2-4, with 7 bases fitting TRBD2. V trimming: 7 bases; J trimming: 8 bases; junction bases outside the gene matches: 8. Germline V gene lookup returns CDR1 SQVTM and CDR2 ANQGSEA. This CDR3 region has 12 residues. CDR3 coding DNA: TGCAGCGCCCGGTGGGCGGGGGACATTCAGTACTTC. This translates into CSARWAGDIQYF.

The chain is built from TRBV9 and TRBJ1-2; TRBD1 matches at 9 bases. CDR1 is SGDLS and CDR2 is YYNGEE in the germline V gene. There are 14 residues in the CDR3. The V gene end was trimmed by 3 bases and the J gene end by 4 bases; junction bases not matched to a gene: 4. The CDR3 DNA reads TGTGCCAGCAGCGACGGACAGGGGAGCTATGGCTACACCTTC. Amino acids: CASSDGQGSYGYTF. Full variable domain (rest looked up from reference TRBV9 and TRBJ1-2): DSGVTQTPKHLITATGQRVTLRCSPRSGDLSVYWYQQSLDQGLQFLIQYYNGEERAKGNILERFSAQQFPDLHSELNLSSLELGDSALYFCASSDGQGSYGYTFGSGTRLTVV.

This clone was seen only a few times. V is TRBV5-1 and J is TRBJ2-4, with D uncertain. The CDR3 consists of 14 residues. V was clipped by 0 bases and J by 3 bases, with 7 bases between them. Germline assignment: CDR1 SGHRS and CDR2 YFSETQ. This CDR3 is CASSLEGSKNIQYF. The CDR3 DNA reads TGCGCCAGCAGCTTGGAGGGCAGCAAAAACATTCAGTACTTC.

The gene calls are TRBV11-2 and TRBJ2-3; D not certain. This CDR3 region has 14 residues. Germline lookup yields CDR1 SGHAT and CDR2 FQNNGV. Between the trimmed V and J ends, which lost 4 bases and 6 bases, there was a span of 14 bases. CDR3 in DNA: TGTGCCAGCAGCTATCTTACCCCGGCTGATACGCAGTATTTT. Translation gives CASSYLTPADTQYF.

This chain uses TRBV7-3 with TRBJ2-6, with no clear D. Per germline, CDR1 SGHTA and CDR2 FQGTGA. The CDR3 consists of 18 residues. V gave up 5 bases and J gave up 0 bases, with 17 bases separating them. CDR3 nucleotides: TGTGCCAGCAGCCCTTACTACAATCTCGGCTCTGGGGCCAACGTCCTGACTTTC. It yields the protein CASSPYYNLGSGANVLTF.

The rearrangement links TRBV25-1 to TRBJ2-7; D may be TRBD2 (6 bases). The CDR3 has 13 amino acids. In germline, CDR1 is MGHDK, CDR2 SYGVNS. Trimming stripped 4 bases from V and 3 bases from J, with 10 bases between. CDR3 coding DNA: TGTGCCAGCAGTGCGGGGGTGGGCTACGAGCAGTACTTC. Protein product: CASSAGVGYEQYF.

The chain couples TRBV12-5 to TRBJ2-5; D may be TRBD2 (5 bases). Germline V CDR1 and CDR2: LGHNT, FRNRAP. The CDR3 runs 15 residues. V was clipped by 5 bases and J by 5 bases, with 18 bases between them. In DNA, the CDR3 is TGTGCTAGTGGTCCCACCGCCCTGAGAGGGGAGACCCAGTACTTC. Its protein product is CASGPTALRGETQYF.

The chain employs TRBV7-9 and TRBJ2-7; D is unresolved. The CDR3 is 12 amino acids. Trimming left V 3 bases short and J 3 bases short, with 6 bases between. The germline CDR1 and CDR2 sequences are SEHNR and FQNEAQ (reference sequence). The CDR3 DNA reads TGTGCCAGCAGCTTTTTGGACTACGAGCAGTACTTC. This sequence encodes CASSFLDYEQYF.

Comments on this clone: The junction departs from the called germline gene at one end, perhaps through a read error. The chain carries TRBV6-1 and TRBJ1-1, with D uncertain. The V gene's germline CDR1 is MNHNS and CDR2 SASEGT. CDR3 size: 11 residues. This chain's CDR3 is CVSSEYTEAFF. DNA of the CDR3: TGTGTCAGCAGTGAATACACTGAAGCTTTCTTT.

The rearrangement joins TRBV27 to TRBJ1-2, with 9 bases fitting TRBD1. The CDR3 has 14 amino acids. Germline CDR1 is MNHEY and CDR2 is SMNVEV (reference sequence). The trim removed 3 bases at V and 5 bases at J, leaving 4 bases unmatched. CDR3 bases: TGTGCCAGCAGTTTTTTACAGGGGGCTTATGGCTACACCTTC. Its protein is CASSFLQGAYGYTF.

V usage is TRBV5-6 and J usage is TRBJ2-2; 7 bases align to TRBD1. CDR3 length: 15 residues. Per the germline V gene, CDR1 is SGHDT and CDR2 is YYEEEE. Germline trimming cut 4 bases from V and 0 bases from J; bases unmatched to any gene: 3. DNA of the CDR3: TGTGCCAGCAGCGAAGGACAGGCGAACACCGGGGAGCTGTTTTTT. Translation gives CASSEGQANTGELFF.

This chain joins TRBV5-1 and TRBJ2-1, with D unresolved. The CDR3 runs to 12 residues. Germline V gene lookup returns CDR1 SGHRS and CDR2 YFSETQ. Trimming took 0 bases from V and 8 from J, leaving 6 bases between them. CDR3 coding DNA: TGCGCCAGCAGCTTGGGTGAGCATGAGCAGTTCTTC. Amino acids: CASSLGEHEQFF.

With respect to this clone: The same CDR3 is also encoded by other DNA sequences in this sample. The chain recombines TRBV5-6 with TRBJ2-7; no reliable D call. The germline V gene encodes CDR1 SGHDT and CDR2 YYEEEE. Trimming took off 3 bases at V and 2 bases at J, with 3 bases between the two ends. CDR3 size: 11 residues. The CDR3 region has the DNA TGTGCCAGCAGCTCAACCTACGAGCAGTACTTC. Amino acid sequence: CASSSTYEQYF.

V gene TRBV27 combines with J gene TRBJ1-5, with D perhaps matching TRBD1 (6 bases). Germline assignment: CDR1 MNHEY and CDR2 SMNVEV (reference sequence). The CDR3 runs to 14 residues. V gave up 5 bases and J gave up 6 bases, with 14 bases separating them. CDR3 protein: CASSPQGRGQPQHF. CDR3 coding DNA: TGTGCCAGCAGTCCACAGGGCCGGGGTCAGCCCCAGCATTTT.

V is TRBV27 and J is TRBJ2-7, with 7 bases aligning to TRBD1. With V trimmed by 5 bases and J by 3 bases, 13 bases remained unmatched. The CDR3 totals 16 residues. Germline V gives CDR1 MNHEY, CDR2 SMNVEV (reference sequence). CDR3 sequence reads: CASSPSSGQEFYEQYF. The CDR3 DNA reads TGTGCCAGCAGTCCGAGTTCCGGACAGGAGTTCTACGAGCAGTACTTC.

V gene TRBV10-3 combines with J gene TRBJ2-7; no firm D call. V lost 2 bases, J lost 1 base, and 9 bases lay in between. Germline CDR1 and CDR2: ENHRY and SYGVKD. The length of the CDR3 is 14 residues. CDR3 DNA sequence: TGTGCCATCAGTGAGGACGTAAATTCCTACGAGCAGTACTTC. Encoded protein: CAISEDVNSYEQYF.

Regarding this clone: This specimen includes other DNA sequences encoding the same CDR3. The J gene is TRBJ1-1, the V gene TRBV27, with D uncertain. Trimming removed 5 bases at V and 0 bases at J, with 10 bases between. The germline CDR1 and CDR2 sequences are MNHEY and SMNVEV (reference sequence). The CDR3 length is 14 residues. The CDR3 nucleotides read TGTGCCAGCAGTCTTGGACTGATGAACACTGAAGCTTTCTTT. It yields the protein CASSLGLMNTEAFF.

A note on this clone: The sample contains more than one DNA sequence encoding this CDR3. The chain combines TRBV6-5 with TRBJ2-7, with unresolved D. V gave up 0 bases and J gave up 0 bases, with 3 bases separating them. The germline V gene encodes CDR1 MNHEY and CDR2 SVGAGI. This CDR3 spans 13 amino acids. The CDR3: CASSYSSSYEQYF. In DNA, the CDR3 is TGTGCCAGCAGTTACTCTAGCTCCTACGAGCAGTACTTC.

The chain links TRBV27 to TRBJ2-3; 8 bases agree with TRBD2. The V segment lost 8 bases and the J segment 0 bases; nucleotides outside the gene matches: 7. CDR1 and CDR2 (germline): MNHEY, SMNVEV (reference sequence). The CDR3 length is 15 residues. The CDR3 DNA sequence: TGTGCCAGCGGGGGAGCGGGGGTTAGCACAGATACGCAGTATTTT. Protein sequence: CASGGAGVSTDTQYF.

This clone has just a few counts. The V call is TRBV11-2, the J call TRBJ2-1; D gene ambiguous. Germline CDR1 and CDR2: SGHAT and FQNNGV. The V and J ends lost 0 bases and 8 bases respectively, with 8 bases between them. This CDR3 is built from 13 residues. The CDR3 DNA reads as TGTGCCAGCAGCTTAGAACCGGGCTATGAGCAGTTCTTC. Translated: CASSLEPGYEQFF. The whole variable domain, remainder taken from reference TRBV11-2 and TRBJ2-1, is EAGVAQSPRYKIIEKRQSVAFWCNPISGHATLYWYQQILGQGPKLLIQFQNNGVVDDSQLPKDRFSAERLKGVDSTLKIQPAKLEDSAVYLCASSLEPGYEQFFGPGTRLTVL.

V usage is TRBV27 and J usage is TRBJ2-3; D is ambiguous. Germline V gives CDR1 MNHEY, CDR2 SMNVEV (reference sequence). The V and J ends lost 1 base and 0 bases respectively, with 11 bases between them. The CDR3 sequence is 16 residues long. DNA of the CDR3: TGTGCCAGCAGTTTATGGCCTCCAGCTAGCACAGATACGCAGTATTTT. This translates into CASSLWPPASTDTQYF.

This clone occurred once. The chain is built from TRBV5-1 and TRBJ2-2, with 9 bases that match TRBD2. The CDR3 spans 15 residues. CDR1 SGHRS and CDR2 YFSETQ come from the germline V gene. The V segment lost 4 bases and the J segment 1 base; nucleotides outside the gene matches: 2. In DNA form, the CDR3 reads TGCGCCAGCAGCCTTAGCGGGGGGAACACCGGGGAGCTGTTTTTT. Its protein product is CASSLSGGNTGELFF.

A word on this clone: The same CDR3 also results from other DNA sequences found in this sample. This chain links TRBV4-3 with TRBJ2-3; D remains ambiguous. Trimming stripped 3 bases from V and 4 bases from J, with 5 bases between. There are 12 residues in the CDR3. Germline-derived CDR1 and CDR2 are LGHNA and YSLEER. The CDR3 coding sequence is TGCGCCAGCAGCCAGGTCCCAGATACGCAGTATTTT. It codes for CASSQVPDTQYF.

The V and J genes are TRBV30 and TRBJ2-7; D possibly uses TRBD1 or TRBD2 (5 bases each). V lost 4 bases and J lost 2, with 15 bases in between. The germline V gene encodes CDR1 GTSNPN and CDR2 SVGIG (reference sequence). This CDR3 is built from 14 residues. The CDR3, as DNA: TGTGCCTGGACTCCCAGGGACGTCGCCTACGAGCAGTACTTC. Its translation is CAWTPRDVAYEQYF.

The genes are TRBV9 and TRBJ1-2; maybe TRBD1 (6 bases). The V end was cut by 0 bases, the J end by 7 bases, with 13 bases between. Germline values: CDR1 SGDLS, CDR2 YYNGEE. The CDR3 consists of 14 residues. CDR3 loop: CASSVEGGLAGYTF. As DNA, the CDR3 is TGTGCCAGCAGCGTAGAGGGGGGGCTAGCTGGCTACACCTTC.

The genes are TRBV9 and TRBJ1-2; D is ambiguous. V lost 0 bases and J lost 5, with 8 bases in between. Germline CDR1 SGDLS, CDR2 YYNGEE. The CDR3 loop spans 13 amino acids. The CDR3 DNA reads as TGTGCCAGCAGCGTAGAGGACGGATATGGCTACACCTTC. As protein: CASSVEDGYGYTF.

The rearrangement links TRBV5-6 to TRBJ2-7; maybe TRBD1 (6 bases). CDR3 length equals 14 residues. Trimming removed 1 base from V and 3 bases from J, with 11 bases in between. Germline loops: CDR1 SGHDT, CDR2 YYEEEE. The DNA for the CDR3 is TGTGCCAGCAGCTTGAACCAGGGGTTCTACGAGCAGTACTTC. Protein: CASSLNQGFYEQYF.

The CDR3 bases are TGTGCCAGTAGTACTCCCTCGTGGGACAGGGGAGAGACCCAGTACTTC. Translation gives CASSTPSWDRGETQYF. The chain carries TRBV19 and TRBJ2-5; 10 nucleotides match TRBD1. Trimming took 4 bases from V and 4 from J; bases not matched to a gene: 9. The germline CDR1 and CDR2 sequences are LNHDA and SQIVND (reference sequence). The CDR3 runs to 16 residues.